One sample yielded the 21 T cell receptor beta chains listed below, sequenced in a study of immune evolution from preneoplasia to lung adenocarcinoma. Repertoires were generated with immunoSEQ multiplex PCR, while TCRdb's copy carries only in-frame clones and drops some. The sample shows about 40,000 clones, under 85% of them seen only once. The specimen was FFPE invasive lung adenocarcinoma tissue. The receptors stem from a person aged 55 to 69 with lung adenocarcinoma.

In nucleotides, the CDR3 is TGTGCCAGCAGTTCTCAACAGGGGGGACAAAAGCCCCAGCATTTT. Protein: CASSSQQGGQKPQHF. J is TRBJ1-5 and V is TRBV27; 8 bases are shared with TRBD1. The length of the CDR3 is 15 residues. Germline values: CDR1 MNHEY, CDR2 SMNVEV (reference sequence). The ends lost 4 bases at V and 8 bases at J; junction bases unmatched: 10.

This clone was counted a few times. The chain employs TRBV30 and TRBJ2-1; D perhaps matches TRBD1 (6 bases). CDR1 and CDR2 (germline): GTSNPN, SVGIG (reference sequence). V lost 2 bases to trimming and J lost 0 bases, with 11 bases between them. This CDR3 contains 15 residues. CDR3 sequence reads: CAWSQTGSSYNEQFF. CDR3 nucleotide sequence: TGTGCCTGGAGTCAGACAGGAAGCTCCTACAATGAGCAGTTCTTC.

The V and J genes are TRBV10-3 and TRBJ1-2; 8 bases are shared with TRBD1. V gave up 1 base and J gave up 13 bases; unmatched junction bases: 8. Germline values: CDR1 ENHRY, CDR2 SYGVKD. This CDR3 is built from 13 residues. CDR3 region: CAISEYETGEITF. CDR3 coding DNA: TGTGCCATCAGTGAGTACGAGACAGGGGAGATCACCTTC.

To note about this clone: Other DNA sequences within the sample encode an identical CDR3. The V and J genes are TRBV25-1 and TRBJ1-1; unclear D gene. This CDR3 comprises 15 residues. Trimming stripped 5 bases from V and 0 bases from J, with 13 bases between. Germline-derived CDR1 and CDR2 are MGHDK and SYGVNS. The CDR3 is CASSPPEVMNTEAFF. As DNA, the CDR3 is TGTGCCAGCAGTCCCCCCGAGGTCATGAACACTGAAGCTTTCTTT.

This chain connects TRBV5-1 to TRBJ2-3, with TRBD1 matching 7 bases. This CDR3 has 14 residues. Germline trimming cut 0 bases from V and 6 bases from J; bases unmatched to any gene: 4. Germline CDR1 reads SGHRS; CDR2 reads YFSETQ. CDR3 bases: TGCGCCAGCAGCTTGGGACAGACAGGGGATACGCAGTATTTT. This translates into CASSLGQTGDTQYF.

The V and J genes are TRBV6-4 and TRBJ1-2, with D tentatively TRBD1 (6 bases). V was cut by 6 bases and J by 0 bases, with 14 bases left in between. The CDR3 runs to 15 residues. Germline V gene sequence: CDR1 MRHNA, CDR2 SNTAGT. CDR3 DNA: TGTGCCAGCAGCCCGAGAGGGGGGGCTAACTATGGCTACACCTTC. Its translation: CASSPRGGANYGYTF.

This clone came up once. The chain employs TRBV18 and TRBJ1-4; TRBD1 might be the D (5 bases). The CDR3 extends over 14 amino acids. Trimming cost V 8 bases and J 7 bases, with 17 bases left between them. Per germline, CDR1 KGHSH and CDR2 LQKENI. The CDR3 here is CASPRGGAIEKLFF. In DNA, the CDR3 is TGTGCCAGCCCCCGCGGGGGAGCTATTGAAAAACTGTTTTTT. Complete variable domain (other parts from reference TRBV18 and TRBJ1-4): NAGVMQNPRHLVRRRGQEARLRCSPMKGHSHVYWYRQLPEEGLKFMVYLQKENIIDESGMPKERFSAEFPKEGPSILRIQQVVRGDSAAYFCASPRGGAIEKLFFGSGTQLSVL.

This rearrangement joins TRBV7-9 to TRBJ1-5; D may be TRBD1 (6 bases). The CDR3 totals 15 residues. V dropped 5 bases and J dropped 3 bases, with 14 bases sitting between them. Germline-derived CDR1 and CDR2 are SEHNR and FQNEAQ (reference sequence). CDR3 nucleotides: TGTGCCAGCAGCCCACAGGGAAGTGTCAATCAGCCCCAGCATTTT. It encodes CASSPQGSVNQPQHF.

DNA of the CDR3: TGTGCCAGCAGCCGGCGGGTTAGTGGGGATGAGCAGTTCTTC. This codes for CASSRRVSGDEQFF. This chain links TRBV4-2 with TRBJ2-1; perhaps TRBD2 as D (5 bases). The CDR3 length is 14 residues. V was clipped by 4 bases and J by 8 bases, with 15 bases between them. Per germline, CDR1 LGHNA and CDR2 YNFKEQ.

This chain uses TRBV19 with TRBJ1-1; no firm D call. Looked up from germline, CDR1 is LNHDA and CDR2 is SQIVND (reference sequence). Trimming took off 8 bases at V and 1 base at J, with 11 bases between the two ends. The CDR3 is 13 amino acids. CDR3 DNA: TGTGCCAGTGGGAGTCGTACGAACACTGAAGCTTTCTTT. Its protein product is CASGSRTNTEAFF.

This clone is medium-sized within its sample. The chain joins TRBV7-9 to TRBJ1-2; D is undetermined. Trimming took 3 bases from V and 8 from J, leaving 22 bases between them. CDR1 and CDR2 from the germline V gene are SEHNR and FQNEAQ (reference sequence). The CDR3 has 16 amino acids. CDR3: CASSLSFWGGLDGYTF. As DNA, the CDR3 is TGTGCCAGCAGCTTGTCGTTTTGGGGAGGCCTGGACGGCTACACCTTC.

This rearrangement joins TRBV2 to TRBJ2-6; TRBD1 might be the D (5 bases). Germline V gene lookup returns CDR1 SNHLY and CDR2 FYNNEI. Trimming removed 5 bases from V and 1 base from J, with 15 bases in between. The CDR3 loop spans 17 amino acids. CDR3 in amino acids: CASSREGHASGANVLTF. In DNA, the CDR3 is TGTGCCAGCAGTCGAGAAGGACACGCGTCTGGGGCCAACGTCCTGACTTTC.

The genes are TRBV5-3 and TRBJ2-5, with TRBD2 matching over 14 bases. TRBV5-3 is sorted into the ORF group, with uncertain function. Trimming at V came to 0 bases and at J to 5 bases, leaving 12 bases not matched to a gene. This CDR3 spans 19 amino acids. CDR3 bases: TGTGCCAGAAGCTTGGAGGAGGGACTAGCGGGAGCCCTCCCGGAGACCCAGTACTTC. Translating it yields CARSLEEGLAGALPETQYF.

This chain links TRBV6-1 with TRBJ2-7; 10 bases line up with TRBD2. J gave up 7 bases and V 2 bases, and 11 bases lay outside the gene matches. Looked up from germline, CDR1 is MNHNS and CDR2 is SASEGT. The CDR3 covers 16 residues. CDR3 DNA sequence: TGTGCCAGCAGTGAATATCAAGCGGGAGGGCCTGGGGAGCAGTACTTC. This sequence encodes CASSEYQAGGPGEQYF.

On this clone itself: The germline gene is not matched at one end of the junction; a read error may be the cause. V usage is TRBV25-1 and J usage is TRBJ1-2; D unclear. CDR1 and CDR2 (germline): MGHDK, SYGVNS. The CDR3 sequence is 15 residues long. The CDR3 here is CASSESGVGNYGYTF. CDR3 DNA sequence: TGTGCCAGCAGTGAATCCGGCGTTGGTAACTATGGTTACACCTTC.

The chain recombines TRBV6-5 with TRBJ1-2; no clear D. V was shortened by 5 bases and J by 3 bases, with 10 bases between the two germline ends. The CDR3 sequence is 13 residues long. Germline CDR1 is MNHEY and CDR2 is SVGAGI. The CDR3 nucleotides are TGTGCCAGCAGTCCAAATACCGACTATGGCTACACCTTC. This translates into CASSPNTDYGYTF.

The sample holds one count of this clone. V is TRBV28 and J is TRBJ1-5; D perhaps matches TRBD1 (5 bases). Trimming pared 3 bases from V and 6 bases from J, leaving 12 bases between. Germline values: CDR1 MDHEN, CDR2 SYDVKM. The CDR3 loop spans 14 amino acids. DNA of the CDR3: TGTGCCAGCAGTTTTTTGGGGGGAGGTCAGCCCCAGCATTTT. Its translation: CASSFLGGGQPQHF.

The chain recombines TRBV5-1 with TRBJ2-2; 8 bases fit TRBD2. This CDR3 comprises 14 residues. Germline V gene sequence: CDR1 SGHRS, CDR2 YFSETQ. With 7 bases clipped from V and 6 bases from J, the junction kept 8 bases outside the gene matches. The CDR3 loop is CASSGTRAAGELFF. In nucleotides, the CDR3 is TGCGCCAGCTCCGGGACTAGGGCCGCCGGGGAGCTGTTTTTT.

The CDR3 here is CASSQESDTAGELFF. The CDR3 bases are TGTGCCAGCTCTCAAGAATCGGATACGGCCGGGGAGCTGTTTTTT. The chain recombines TRBV2 with TRBJ2-2, with unresolved D. From germline, CDR1 is SNHLY and CDR2 FYNNEI. CDR3 length equals 15 residues. Trimming left V 8 bases short and J 6 bases short, with 19 bases between.

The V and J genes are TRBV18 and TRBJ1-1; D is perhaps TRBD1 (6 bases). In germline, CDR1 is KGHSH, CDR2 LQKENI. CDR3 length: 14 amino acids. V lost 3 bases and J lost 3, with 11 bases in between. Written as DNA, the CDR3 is TGTGCCAGCTCACCCACACAGGGAGACACTGAAGCTTTCTTT. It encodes CASSPTQGDTEAFF.

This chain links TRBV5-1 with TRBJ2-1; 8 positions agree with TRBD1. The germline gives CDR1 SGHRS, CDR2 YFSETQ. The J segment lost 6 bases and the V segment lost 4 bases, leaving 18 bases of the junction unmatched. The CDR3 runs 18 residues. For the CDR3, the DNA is TGCGCCAGCAGCCACTACCTCCCCCAGGGGGCAGTAGCCAATGAGCAGTTCTTC. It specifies CASSHYLPQGAVANEQFF.